This T cell receptor (beta chain) was identified in a study of cytomegalovirus exposure and HLA in healthy donors. Findings and caveats of the study: Accurate HLA-A and HLA-B prediction from TCR beta sequences was reported for most subjects. There were some public TCRs occurring in many donors, but most TCR sequences were rare.

Comment on this clone: Its matching antigen is unknown.

The CDR3 has 16 residues. Germline V gives CDR1 MNHNS, CDR2 SASEGT. The V gene lost 1 base and the J gene lost 1 base, with 11 bases spanning the gap. The PCR ran on 60 Vbeta and 13 Jbeta primers. Only in-frame clones appear in the TCRdb table, and some are missing; sequencing was by immunoSEQ multiplex PCR. The sample yields 170,000 or so clones, around 82% seen once. This rearrangement joins TRBV6-1 to TRBJ1-5; D is unresolved. The sample was PBMCs. The origin of this receptor is a woman aged 45-59 years in good health and CMV-seropositive. The CDR3: CASSEGSPVSNQPQHF. The CDR3 region has the DNA TGTGCCAGCAGTGAAGGGTCACCGGTGAGCAATCAGCCCCAGCATTTT.